The next 5 T cell receptor beta chains were all read from a single sample in a study of graft-versus-host responses after intestinal transplantation. The assay was immunoSEQ multiplex PCR, and TCRdb's table has in-frame clones only and misses some. This table has roughly 90,000 clones, 75% to 95% appearing once. The antigens these receptors bind are not known. The sequencing used unstimulated CD4+ T cells sorted from spleen or lymph node cells, collected before transplant. Receptor source: a human donor who was the organ donor for an intestinal transplant.

V and J are TRBV23-1 and TRBJ1-2, with 7 bases matching TRBD1. TRBV23-1 is marked as an open reading frame, function uncertain. The CDR3 sequence is 13 residues long. V was clipped by 3 bases and J by 7 bases; unmatched bases: 5. DNA of the CDR3: TGCGCCAGCAGTCAGGACAGGCCGGGTGGCTACACCTTC. This sequence encodes CASSQDRPGGYTF.

As for this clone: Compared with germline, one end of the junction differs, possibly owing to a read error. This chain connects TRBV7-7 to TRBJ2-2; D not resolved. This CDR3 has 15 residues. From germline, CDR1 is SSHAT and CDR2 FNYEAQ (reference sequence). In nucleotides, the CDR3 is TGTGCTAGCAGCCCTATTTTATCCCGAACCGGGGAGCTGTTTTTT. Protein product: CASSPILSRTGELFF.

The J gene is TRBJ2-5, the V gene TRBV20-1; D uncertain. This CDR3 is 10 amino acids long. In germline, CDR1 is DFQATT, CDR2 SNEGSKA (reference sequence). The V end was cut by 3 bases, the J end by 5 bases, with 4 bases between. CDR3 DNA: TGCAGTGCTAGCGGGGAGACCCAGTACTTC. The encoded protein is CSASGETQYF.

This chain joins TRBV27 and TRBJ1-5; TRBD1 might be the D (5 bases). Germline V gene lookup returns CDR1 MNHEY and CDR2 SMNVEV (reference sequence). This CDR3 has 13 amino acids. V gave up 2 bases and J gave up 4 bases, with 6 bases separating them. The CDR3, as DNA: TGTGCCAGCAGTTTAAGGGGAAATCAGCCCCAGCATTTT. It specifies CASSLRGNQPQHF.

This sequence joins TRBV5-1 and TRBJ2-5; D is perhaps TRBD2 (6 bases). The J call is in doubt because the DNA end fits TRBJ2-7 better. The CDR3 runs to 16 residues. Germline V gene sequence: CDR1 SGHRS, CDR2 YFSETQ. CDR3 protein: CASSLAVSGSINEQYF. The CDR3 DNA reads as TGCGCCAGCAGCTTGGCAGTCTCCGGGAGCATCAACGAGCAGTACTTC.